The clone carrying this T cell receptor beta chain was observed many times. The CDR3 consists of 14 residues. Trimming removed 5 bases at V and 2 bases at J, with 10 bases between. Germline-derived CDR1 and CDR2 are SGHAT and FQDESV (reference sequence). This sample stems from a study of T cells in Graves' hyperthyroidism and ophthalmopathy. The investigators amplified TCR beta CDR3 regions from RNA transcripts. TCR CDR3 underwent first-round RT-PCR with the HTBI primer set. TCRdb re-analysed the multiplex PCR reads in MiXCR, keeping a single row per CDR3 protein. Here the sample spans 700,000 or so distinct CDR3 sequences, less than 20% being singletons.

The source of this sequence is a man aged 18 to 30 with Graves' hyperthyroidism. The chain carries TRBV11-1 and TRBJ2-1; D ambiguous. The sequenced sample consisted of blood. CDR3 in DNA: TGTGCCAGCAGCACCGATCCTACCTACAATGAGCAGTTCTTC. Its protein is CASSTDPTYNEQFF. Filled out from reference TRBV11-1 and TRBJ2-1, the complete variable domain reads EAEVAQSPRYKITEKSQAVAFWCDPISGHATLYWYRQILGQGPELLVQFQDESVVDDSQLPKDRFSAERLKGVDSTLKIQPAELGDSAMYLCASSTDPTYNEQFFGPGTRLTVL.